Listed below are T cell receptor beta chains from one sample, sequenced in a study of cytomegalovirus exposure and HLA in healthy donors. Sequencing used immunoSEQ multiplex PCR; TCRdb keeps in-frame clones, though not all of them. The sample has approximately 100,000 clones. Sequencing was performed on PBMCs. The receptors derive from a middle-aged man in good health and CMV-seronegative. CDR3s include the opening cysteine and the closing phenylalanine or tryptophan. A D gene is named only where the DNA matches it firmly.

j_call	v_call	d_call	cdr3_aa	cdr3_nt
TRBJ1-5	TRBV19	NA	CASSIESQGSNQPQHF	TGTGCCAGTAGTATAGAATCACAGGGAAGCAATCAGCCCCAGCATTTT
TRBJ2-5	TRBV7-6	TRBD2	CASSSYTGGPETQYF	TGTGCCAGCAGCTCCTATACGGGAGGGCCAGAGACCCAGTACTTC
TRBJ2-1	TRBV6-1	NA	CASSAYYNEQFF	TGTGCCAGCAGTGCCTATTACAATGAGCAGTTCTTC
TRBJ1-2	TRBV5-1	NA	CASSLDAANYGYTF	TGCGCCAGCAGCTTGGATGCGGCAAACTATGGCTACACCTTC
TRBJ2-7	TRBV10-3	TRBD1	CAVGTGLSYEQYF	TGTGCCGTCGGGACAGGGTTGTCATACGAGCAGTACTTC
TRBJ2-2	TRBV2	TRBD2	CASSLSGANTGELFF	TGTGCCAGCAGCCTTAGCGGGGCGAACACCGGGGAGCTGTTTTTT
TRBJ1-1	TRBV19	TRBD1	CASSPKGQGPKNTEAFF	TGTGCCAGTAGTCCCAAGGGACAGGGGCCCAAGAACACTGAAGCTTTCTTT
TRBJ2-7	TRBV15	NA	CATSRDRGRPTYEQYF	TGTGCCACCAGCAGAGATAGAGGAAGACCTACCTACGAGCAGTACTTC
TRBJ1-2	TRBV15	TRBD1	CATSKQGARGYGYTF	TGTGCCACCAGCAAACAGGGGGCGAGGGGGTATGGCTACACCTTC
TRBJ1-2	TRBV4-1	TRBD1	CASSQGLDRAYGYTF	TGCGCCAGCAGCCAAGGGCTTGACAGGGCGTATGGCTACACCTTC
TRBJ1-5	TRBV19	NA	CASSGEWGNQPQHF	TGTGCCAGTTCAGGGGAGTGGGGCAATCAGCCCCAGCATTTT